One and the same sample provided the 7 T cell receptor beta chains below, sequenced in a study of CD8+CD57+ T cells in acquired aplastic anemia. TCR beta VDJ and CDR3 profiling used genomic DNA as template. TCRdb passed the reads through MiXCR, listing each CDR3 protein once. In the table there are 250,000 to 300,000 distinct CDR3 sequences, 45% to 70% of which are singletons. Sequencing input: sorted CD4+, CD8+, or CD8+CD57+ T cells (not recorded which) from PBMCs. These receptors all stem from a human donor with severe aplastic anemia or a healthy control (not recorded which).

This clonotype appeared once. The CDR3 loop is CSVGTGAYGYTF. In DNA form, the CDR3 reads TGCAGCGTTGGGACAGGGGCGTATGGCTACACCTTC. The chain has TRBV29-1 and TRBJ1-2, with 9 bases aligning to TRBD1. The CDR3 is made up of 12 amino acids. Trimming at V came to 4 bases and at J to 5 bases, leaving 2 bases not matched to a gene. Germline V gene lookup returns CDR1 SQVTM and CDR2 ANQGSEA.

This chain links TRBV5-1 with TRBJ2-7; no firm D call. Germline lookup yields CDR1 SGHRS and CDR2 YFSETQ. The CDR3 covers 12 residues. V dropped 1 base and J dropped 0 bases, with 2 bases sitting between them. CDR3 region: CASSLNSYEQYF. The DNA of the CDR3 is TGCGCCAGCAGCTTGAACTCCTACGAGCAGTACTTC.

This sequence joins TRBV20-1 and TRBJ2-3; 9 bases line up with TRBD2. Per the germline V gene, CDR1 is DFQATT and CDR2 is SNEGSKA (reference sequence). The CDR3 length is 14 residues. V was clipped by 2 bases and J by 5 bases; unmatched bases: 5. The CDR3 region is CSARRGLAGDTQYF. The CDR3 nucleotides read TGCAGTGCTAGAAGGGGACTAGCCGGAGATACGCAGTATTTT.

This clonotype was found many times. The rearrangement joins TRBV5-6 to TRBJ1-1; no firm D call. Trimming stripped 1 base from V and 3 bases from J, with 10 bases between. The CDR3 contains 14 residues. Germline V gives CDR1 SGHDT, CDR2 YYEEEE. The CDR3 is CASSLPGQYTEAFF. The CDR3 coding sequence is TGTGCCAGCAGCTTGCCCGGGCAGTACACTGAAGCTTTCTTT.

This clonotype came up many times. The genes are TRBV7-2 and TRBJ1-2, with 7 bases that match TRBD1. Trimming took 2 bases from V and 3 from J; bases not matched to a gene: 6. The CDR3 has 15 residues. Germline V gene data show CDR1 as SGHTA and CDR2 as FQGNSA. CDR3 DNA: TGTGCCAGCAGCTTAACGGTCGGGACAGACTATGGCTACACCTTC. Translation gives CASSLTVGTDYGYTF.

V is TRBV20-1 and J is TRBJ1-2, with 7 bases aligning to TRBD1. There are 12 residues in the CDR3. V shed 6 bases, J shed 2 bases, and the junction held 3 bases outside the gene matches. The germline CDR1 and CDR2 sequences are DFQATT and SNEGSKA (reference sequence). The CDR3 DNA sequence: TGCAGTGCATACAGGGGCAACTATGGCTACACCTTC. It codes for CSAYRGNYGYTF.

This clonotype has ten or more counts. The chain combines TRBV19 with TRBJ2-3, with TRBD2 matching 11 bases. Germline assignment: CDR1 LNHDA and CDR2 SQIVND (reference sequence). This CDR3 region has 16 residues. The trim removed 3 bases at V and 0 bases at J, leaving 2 bases unmatched. CDR3 nucleotides: TGTGCCAGTAGTATTAGCGGGGGGGCGAGCACAGATACGCAGTATTTT. Translating gives CASSISGGASTDTQYF.